The T cell receptor (beta chain) described here comes from a study of cytomegalovirus exposure and HLA in healthy donors. Overall study results and limits: 87-base-pair reads could not separate some V segments, including TRBV6-2 and TRBV6-3.

The CDR3 has 12 amino acids. Germline V CDR1 and CDR2: SQVTM, ANQGSEA. J was trimmed by 1 base and V by 6 bases; bases with no gene match: 2. Of note for this clone: What it binds is not known.

It was with 60 Vbeta and 13 Jbeta primers that the PCR ran. The repertoire was sequenced with immunoSEQ multiplex PCR; TCRdb's copy has only in-frame clones and lacks some. The sample holds around 100,000 clones; over 60% are singletons and the top ten take roughly 5.9%. The receptor was derived from a man aged 55 to 70 in good health and CMV-seropositive. The sequenced sample consisted of PBMCs. The chain recombines TRBV29-1 with TRBJ1-1; 7 nucleotides match TRBD1. The CDR3, as DNA: TGCAGCGTCTACAGGGGGAACACTGAAGCTTTCTTT. Amino acid sequence: CSVYRGNTEAFF.